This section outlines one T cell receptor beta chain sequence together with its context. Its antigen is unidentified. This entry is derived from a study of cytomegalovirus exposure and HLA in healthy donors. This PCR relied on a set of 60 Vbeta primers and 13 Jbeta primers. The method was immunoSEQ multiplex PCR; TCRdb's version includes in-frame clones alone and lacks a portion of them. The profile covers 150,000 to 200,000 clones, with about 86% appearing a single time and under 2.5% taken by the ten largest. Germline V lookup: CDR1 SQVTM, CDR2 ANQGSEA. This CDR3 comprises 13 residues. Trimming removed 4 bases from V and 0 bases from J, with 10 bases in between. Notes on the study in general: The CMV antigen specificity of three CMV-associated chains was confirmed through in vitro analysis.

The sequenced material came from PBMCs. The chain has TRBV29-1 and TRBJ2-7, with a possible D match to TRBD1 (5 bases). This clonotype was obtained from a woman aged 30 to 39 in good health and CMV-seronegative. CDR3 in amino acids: CSVATDSSYEQYF. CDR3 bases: TGCAGCGTTGCCACAGACAGCTCCTACGAGCAGTACTTC.